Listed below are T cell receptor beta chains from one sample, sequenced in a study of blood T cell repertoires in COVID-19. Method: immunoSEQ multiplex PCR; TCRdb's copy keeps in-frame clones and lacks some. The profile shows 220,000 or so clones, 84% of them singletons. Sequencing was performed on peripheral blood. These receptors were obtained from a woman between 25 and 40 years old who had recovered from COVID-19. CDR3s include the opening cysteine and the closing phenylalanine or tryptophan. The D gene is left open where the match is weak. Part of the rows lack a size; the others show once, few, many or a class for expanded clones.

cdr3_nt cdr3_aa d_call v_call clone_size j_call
TGTGCCAGCAGCTTAAGGCTAGCGGGGAGTAAAGAGACCCAGTACTTC CASSLRLAGSKETQYF TRBD2 TRBV11-2 NA TRBJ2-5
TGTGCCAGCAGTAGGACCGGGGGACTACTTGAAGCTTTCTTT CASSRTGGLLEAFF NA TRBV6-5 NA TRBJ1-1
TGTGCCAGCAGGTCAGCGGGAGTCTCCTACAATGAGCAGTTCTTC CASRSAGVSYNEQFF TRBD2 TRBV28 once TRBJ2-1
TGTGCCAGCAGCAGCCCAGCGGGAGGAGAGACCCAGTACTTC CASSSPAGGETQYF TRBD2 TRBV5-4 NA TRBJ2-5
TGTGCCACCAGCAGAGAGGAGAACACAGATACGCAGTATTTT CATSREENTDTQYF NA TRBV15 NA TRBJ2-3
TGTGCCAGCACCGAATCCCCCAGGGCACAAGAGACCCAGTACTTC CASTESPRAQETQYF NA TRBV6-5 NA TRBJ2-5
TGTGCCAGCAGCTTAGCGCTAAGAGGGTACGGCTCCTACAATGAGCAGTTCTTC CASSLALRGYGSYNEQFF NA TRBV7-6 NA TRBJ2-1
TGTGCCACCAGCCCGACCCGAGACAGGAACTCACCCCTCCACTTT CATSPTRDRNSPLHF NA TRBV15 NA TRBJ1-6
TGTGCCAGCAGCTACGAAAGAACCTACAATGAGCAGTTCTTC CASSYERTYNEQFF NA TRBV28 NA TRBJ2-1
TGTGCCAGCAGTTTCGGACAGAATCAGCCCCAGCATTTT CASSFGQNQPQHF NA TRBV11-2 few TRBJ1-5
TGTGCCTGGAGCGTGCCTTGGGCGGGAGTAACCTACGAGCAGTACTTC CAWSVPWAGVTYEQYF TRBD2 TRBV30 once TRBJ2-7
TGTGCCTGGAGGGGGACAGGTTGGAACACCGGGGAGCTGTTTTTT CAWRGTGWNTGELFF TRBD1 TRBV30 NA TRBJ2-2
TGTGCCAGCAGCTTAACGGTGAACACTGAAGCTTTCTTT CASSLTVNTEAFF NA TRBV11-3 NA TRBJ1-1
TGCAGCGTTGAATGGCGAGAGGGCGCTGAAGCTTTCTTT CSVEWREGAEAFF NA TRBV29-1 NA TRBJ1-1
TGTGCCACCAGTGACCCAGACAATGAGCAGTTCTTC CATSDPDNEQFF NA TRBV24-1 NA TRBJ2-1
TGTGCCATCAGTGAGTTGATACTAGCGGAGGAAAGCTCCTACAATGAGCAGTTCTTC CAISELILAEESSYNEQFF TRBD2 TRBV10-3 NA TRBJ2-1
TGTGCCAGCTCACCCCGCGGACTAGCGGGAGCGGGCGAGCAGTACTTC CASSPRGLAGAGEQYF TRBD2 TRBV18 NA TRBJ2-7
TGTGCCAGTAGTAGGACAGGGGACTATGGCTACACCTTC CASSRTGDYGYTF TRBD1 TRBV19 NA TRBJ1-2